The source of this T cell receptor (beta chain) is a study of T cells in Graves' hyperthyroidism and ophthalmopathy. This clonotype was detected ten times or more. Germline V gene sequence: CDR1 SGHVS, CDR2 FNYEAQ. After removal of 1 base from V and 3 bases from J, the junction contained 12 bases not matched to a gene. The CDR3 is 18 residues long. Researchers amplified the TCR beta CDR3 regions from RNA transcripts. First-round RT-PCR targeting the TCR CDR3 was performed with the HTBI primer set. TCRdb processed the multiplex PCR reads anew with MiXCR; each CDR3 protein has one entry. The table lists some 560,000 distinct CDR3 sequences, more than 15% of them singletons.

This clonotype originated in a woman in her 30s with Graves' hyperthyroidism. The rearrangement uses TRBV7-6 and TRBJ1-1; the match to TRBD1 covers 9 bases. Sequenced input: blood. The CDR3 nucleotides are TGTGCCAGCAGCTTAGTAGCGGGGACAGGGTCCTTTCACACTGAAGCTTTCTTT. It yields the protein CASSLVAGTGSFHTEAFF.